Presented here are 23 T cell receptor beta chains from one specimen sequenced in a study of blood T cell repertoires in COVID-19. Some clones are missing from TCRdb's copy, which holds only in-frame ones; the method was immunoSEQ multiplex PCR. The table shows 50,000 to 55,000 clones, with 80% to 90% occurring only once. Sequences were obtained from peripheral blood. The receptors were sampled from a man older than 75 with acute or convalescent COVID-19.

The chain couples TRBV7-2 to TRBJ1-6; D gene uncertain. The CDR3 totals 16 residues. V lost 0 bases and J 0 bases, leaving 6 bases between the germline ends. Looked up from germline, CDR1 is SGHTA and CDR2 is FQGNSA. The CDR3 sequence is CASSLAAGSYNSPLHF. CDR3 coding DNA: TGTGCCAGCAGCTTAGCGGCGGGCTCCTATAATTCACCCCTCCACTTT. Based on the CDR3 plus reference TRBV7-2 and TRBJ1-6, the full variable domain is GAGVSQSPSNKVTEKGKDVELRCDPISGHTALYWYRQSLGQGLEFLIYFQGNSAPDKSGLPSDRFSAERTGGSVSTLTIQRTQQEDSAVYLCASSLAAGSYNSPLHFGNGTRLTVT.

This clone was observed a few times. This chain connects TRBV5-4 to TRBJ1-1; D may be TRBD1 (6 bases). From germline, CDR1 is SGHNT and CDR2 YYREEE (reference sequence). The V end lost 0 bases, the J end lost 3 bases, and 12 bases lay between the germline ends. The CDR3 extends over 15 amino acids. The CDR3 coding sequence is TGTGCCAGCAGCTTGGCGGGGGGCCGGGACACTGAAGCTTTCTTT. Its translation is CASSLAGGRDTEAFF.

The chain couples TRBV28 to TRBJ1-2; 8 bases align to TRBD1. The CDR3 is made up of 15 amino acids. Germline assignment: CDR1 MDHEN and CDR2 SYDVKM. The V and J ends lost 3 bases and 4 bases, in that order; junction bases with no gene match: 7. The CDR3 sequence is CASSFPIGQGYGYTF. The DNA of the CDR3 is TGTGCCAGCAGTTTCCCCATCGGACAGGGCTATGGCTACACCTTC.

The genes are TRBV25-1 and TRBJ1-6, with TRBD1 matching over 7 bases. V lost 5 bases and J lost 9; bases outside the gene matches: 10. The CDR3 loop spans 15 amino acids. Per germline, CDR1 MGHDK and CDR2 SYGVNS. The CDR3 loop reads CASSSDRVGVSPLHF. In nucleotides, the CDR3 is TGTGCCAGCAGTTCAGACAGGGTTGGGGTTTCACCCCTCCACTTT.

The chain joins TRBV7-2 to TRBJ1-5; D is uncertain. Germline CDR1 and CDR2: SGHTA and FQGNSA. Trimming left V 1 base short and J 4 bases short, with 8 bases between. This CDR3 has 14 residues. CDR3 region: CASSLGGENQPQHF. The CDR3, as DNA: TGTGCCAGCAGCTTAGGAGGAGAAAATCAGCCCCAGCATTTT.

The rearrangement joins TRBV6-5 to TRBJ1-1, with D perhaps TRBD1 (6 bases). The germline gives CDR1 MNHEY, CDR2 SVGAGI. The CDR3 has 13 residues. Trimming took 8 bases from V and 2 from J, leaving 12 bases between them. CDR3 amino acids: CASQQGQNTEAFF. The CDR3 region has the DNA TGTGCCAGCCAGCAGGGACAAAACACTGAAGCTTTCTTT.

The chain combines TRBV5-1 with TRBJ2-1; the match to TRBD1 covers 7 bases. Trimming at V came to 4 bases and at J to 2 bases, leaving 3 bases not matched to a gene. Looked up from germline, CDR1 is SGHRS and CDR2 is YFSETQ. CDR3 size: 14 residues. This CDR3 reads CASSRQGPYNEQFF. CDR3 sequence (DNA): TGCGCCAGCAGCCGACAGGGACCCTACAATGAGCAGTTCTTC.

The V gene is TRBV3-1 (or the pseudogene TRBV3-2), the J gene TRBJ2-5, with D perhaps TRBD2 (7 bases). Trimming removed 3 bases at V and 5 bases at J, with 16 bases between. The CDR3 is 15 residues long. Germline CDR1 is LGHDT and CDR2 is YNNKEL (reference sequence). The CDR3 region has the DNA TGTGCCAGCAGCCATGGGGGGGCCAGAGATGAGACCCAGTACTTC. Its translation: CASSHGGARDETQYF.

The CDR3 DNA sequence: TGTGCCAGCAGCTACCAGAGCACAGATACGCAGTATTTT. As protein: CASSYQSTDTQYF. V usage is TRBV5-8 and J usage is TRBJ2-3, with D hard to call. The CDR3 runs 13 residues. Germline assignment: CDR1 SGHTS and CDR2 YDEGEE. Trimming removed 3 bases from V and 0 bases from J, with 5 bases in between.

The chain links TRBV9 to TRBJ1-1; 8 nucleotides match TRBD1. Germline V CDR1 and CDR2: SGDLS, YYNGEE. V was clipped by 7 bases and J by 1 base; unmatched bases: 6. This CDR3 region has 14 residues. The CDR3 DNA sequence: TGTGCCAGCTCTAAAGGACAGGGGAACACTGAAGCTTTCTTT. The encoded protein is CASSKGQGNTEAFF.

The chain employs TRBV6-6 and TRBJ1-2, with D perhaps matching TRBD1 (6 bases). Germline values: CDR1 MNHNY, CDR2 SVGAGI (reference sequence). The CDR3 extends over 14 amino acids. V was pared by 0 bases and J by 2 bases, with 7 bases between. DNA for the CDR3: TGTGCCAGCAGTTACTCGCAGGGGAACTATGGCTACACCTTC. It is translated as CASSYSQGNYGYTF.

This clone was detected once. J is TRBJ2-7 and V is TRBV20-1; 8 bases fit TRBD1. From germline, CDR1 is DFQATT and CDR2 SNEGSKA (reference sequence). This CDR3 has 11 amino acids. V dropped 3 bases and J dropped 6; count of bases not matched to a gene: 1. This chain's CDR3 is CSASDRGEQYF. For the CDR3, the DNA is TGCAGTGCTAGTGACAGGGGCGAGCAGTACTTC.

The V gene is TRBV9, the J gene TRBJ2-1, with a tentative D call TRBD2 (5 bases). CDR1 is SGDLS and CDR2 is YYNGEE in the germline V gene. CDR3 length: 15 residues. V was clipped by 0 bases and J by 6 bases, with 13 bases between them. CDR3 protein: CASSVVIRRTNEQFF. CDR3 nucleotides: TGTGCCAGCAGCGTAGTGATAAGGAGGACCAATGAGCAGTTCTTC.

The V and J genes are TRBV3-1 (or the pseudogene TRBV3-2) and TRBJ2-3; weak D call: TRBD2 (7 bases). From germline, CDR1 is LGHDT and CDR2 YNNKEL (reference sequence). V lost 2 bases and J 1 base, leaving 19 bases between the germline ends. This CDR3 has 18 amino acids. Written as DNA, the CDR3 is TGTGCCAGCAGCCAAAGGGGGGCGGGGGCCAGAGGCACAGATACGCAGTATTTT. Encoded protein: CASSQRGAGARGTDTQYF.

J is TRBJ1-3 and V is TRBV7-2, with D unclear. Deletions cut 2 bases from V and 0 bases from J, with 8 bases between. CDR1 is SGHTA, CDR2 FQGNSA, per germline. The CDR3 has 15 residues. CDR3 in amino acids: CASSLWSGSGNTIYF. As DNA, the CDR3 is TGTGCCAGCAGCTTATGGTCAGGCTCTGGAAACACCATATATTTT. Drawing the rest from reference TRBV7-2 and TRBJ1-3, the complete variable domain is GAGVSQSPSNKVTEKGKDVELRCDPISGHTALYWYRQSLGQGLEFLIYFQGNSAPDKSGLPSDRFSAERTGGSVSTLTIQRTQQEDSAVYLCASSLWSGSGNTIYFGEGSWLTVV.

The CDR3 loop reads CASSRPGLAGSSSYNEQFF. The CDR3 DNA is TGTGCCAGCAGCCGACCAGGACTAGCGGGGTCAAGCTCCTACAATGAGCAGTTCTTC. The chain links TRBV3-1 (or the pseudogene TRBV3-2) to TRBJ2-1, with 12 bases identical to TRBD2. The CDR3 extends over 19 amino acids. The V gene end was trimmed by 4 bases and the J gene end by 0 bases; junction bases not matched to a gene: 10. Per the germline V gene, CDR1 is LGHDT and CDR2 is YNNKEL (reference sequence).

The chain combines TRBV15 with TRBJ1-4; weak D call: TRBD1 (6 bases). The CDR3 has 16 residues. V lost 0 bases and J lost 8, with 16 bases in between. Looked up from germline, CDR1 is LNHNV and CDR2 is YYDKDF (reference sequence). The CDR3 DNA reads TGTGCCACCAGCAGAGATCAGAGGACAGATAAAGAAAAACTGTTTTTT. This encodes CATSRDQRTDKEKLFF.

This chain joins TRBV6-1 and TRBJ1-6; D unclear. The germline CDR1 and CDR2 sequences are MNHNS and SASEGT. The CDR3 extends over 14 amino acids. Trimming pared 11 bases from V and 0 bases from J, leaving 11 bases between. The CDR3 nucleotides read TGTGCCTCCCATGAGGGCTCCTATAATTCACCCCTCCACTTT. The encoded protein is CASHEGSYNSPLHF.

V usage is TRBV3-1 (or the pseudogene TRBV3-2) and J usage is TRBJ1-6, with no clear D. CDR3 length equals 14 residues. The germline V gene encodes CDR1 LGHDT and CDR2 YNNKEL (reference sequence). Trimming left V 4 bases short and J 7 bases short, with 11 bases between. The CDR3 reads CASSPNSLNSPLHF. CDR3 nucleotide sequence: TGTGCCAGCAGCCCGAACAGTCTGAATTCACCCCTCCACTTT.

Only one count was recorded for this clone. This chain joins TRBV6-5 and TRBJ1-2; tentative D call: TRBD1 (6 bases). From germline, CDR1 is MNHEY and CDR2 SVGAGI. Trimming stripped 2 bases from V and 4 bases from J, with 17 bases between. This CDR3 region has 16 residues. This CDR3 reads CASSYEGQTLGYGYTF. CDR3 in DNA: TGTGCCAGCAGTTACGAGGGACAAACTCTAGGCTATGGCTACACCTTC.

This chain links TRBV10-3 with TRBJ1-1, with TRBD1 matching over 7 bases. This CDR3 comprises 16 residues. The J segment lost 0 bases and the V segment lost 6 bases, leaving 10 bases of the junction unmatched. Germline assignment: CDR1 ENHRY and CDR2 SYGVKD. CDR3 nucleotides: TGTGCCATCAGCCCCAACCCGACAGGGATGAACACTGAAGCTTTCTTT. This codes for CAISPNPTGMNTEAFF.

The chain uses TRBV7-2 and TRBJ1-5; a possible D gene is TRBD1 (6 bases). Germline CDR1 reads SGHTA; CDR2 reads FQGNSA. V was trimmed by 5 bases and J by 4 bases, leaving 9 bases between them. The CDR3 extends over 13 amino acids. This CDR3 is CASSKDRNQPQHF. CDR3 coding DNA: TGTGCCAGCAGCAAGGACAGAAATCAGCCCCAGCATTTT.

This chain links TRBV11-2 with TRBJ1-3; D unresolved. The CDR3 consists of 13 residues. Germline loops: CDR1 SGHAT, CDR2 FQNNGV. Trimming pared 0 bases from V and 7 bases from J, leaving 7 bases between. CDR3 nucleotide sequence: TGTGCCAGCAGCTTAGAGGGGAGTAACACCATATATTTT. It encodes CASSLEGSNTIYF.